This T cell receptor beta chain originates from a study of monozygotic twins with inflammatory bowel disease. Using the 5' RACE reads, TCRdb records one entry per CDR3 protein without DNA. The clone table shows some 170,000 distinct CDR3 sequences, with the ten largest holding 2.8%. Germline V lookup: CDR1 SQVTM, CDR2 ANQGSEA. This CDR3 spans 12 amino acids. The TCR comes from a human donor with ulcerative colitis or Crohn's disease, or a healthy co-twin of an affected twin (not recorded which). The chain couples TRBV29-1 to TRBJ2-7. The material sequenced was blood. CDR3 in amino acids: CSVEAGVYEQYF.